This T cell receptor beta chain was sequenced during a study of OX40 agonist ivuxolimab in advanced cancers. Notes on the research overall: Ivuxolimab was an agonistic, fully human IgG2 monoclonal antibody directed against OX40 (CD134), a costimulatory receptor. Intravenous ivuxolimab was administered to patients every 2 weeks at six dose levels: 0.01, 0.1, 0.3, 1.5, 3 and 10 mg/kg. Of the roughly 51 dose-escalation patients, hepatocellular carcinoma was present in about 19, melanoma in roughly 15, renal cell carcinoma in 9 and head and neck cancer in 9. In the dose-escalation cohort, around four fifths of patients were male, and the mean age was approximately 64 years, with a range of 23 to 79. Prior anti-PD-1, anti-PD-L1 or anti-CTLA-4 therapy was permitted, and approximately 39% of dose-escalation patients had received checkpoint inhibitors. Three dose-escalation patients achieved partial responses, one with hepatocellular carcinoma and two with cutaneous melanoma. Peripheral TCRbeta sequencing was intended to test whether TCR sequence diversity was altered and clonal T-cell expansion was caused by ivuxolimab. The paper covers the monotherapy dose-escalation part of the phase I ivuxolimab trial, which included N ≈ 52 patients.

Details on this clone: It has no known antigen specificity. Base quality data are lacking; no much larger clone is found one base away.

The paper's findings and limits, for the study overall: After ivuxolimab, CD8+ T cells had more expanded clones than CD4+ T cells on average. At doses from 0.1 to 3.0 mg/kg, clonal expansion was seen in both CD4+ and CD8+ blood T cells between baseline and week 6. In the 0.1-3.0 mg/kg groups, partial responders were among the patients with the lowest normalized peripheral clonal expansion, particularly in CD8+ T cells. Low levels of normalized T-cell clonal expansion were also shown by some nonresponding patients. Which antigens the clonally expanded peripheral T cells were specific for was not determined.

Genomic DNA was extracted from sorted cells for sequencing of the TCRbeta CDR3 region. The immunoSEQ Assay was used for sequencing of TCRbeta CDR3 regions. TCRdb stores this immuneACCESS table with in-frame sequences only. Part of the clones is absent; in the studies checked, under half of the shortfall reflects unresolved V genes, and no reason is known for the rest. The sample records tens of thousands of clones, about four fifths of which are singletons. The top ten clones comprise about 1.7% of the sample. The CDR3 goes from the cysteine to the phenylalanine over 15 residues. This entry keeps only the CDR3 DNA: 45 bases, framed from base 1. The germline V gene encodes CDR1 SGHTA and CDR2 FQGTGA. At the junction V is shortened by 3 bases and J by 0 bases, with 9 bases in between. Patients with autoimmune disease history or receiving systemic immunosuppression were excluded from the trial. In every dose cohort, peripheral blood was drawn for TCR sequencing at baseline, cycle 4 day 1, and cycle 7 day 1. Samples came from an open-label, multicenter, first-in-human phase I dose-escalation trial of ivuxolimab. The trial enrolled adults with locally advanced or metastatic head and neck squamous cell, hepatocellular, melanoma or renal cell carcinoma. Before TCR sequencing, CD4+ T cells and CD8+ T cells from peripheral blood were sorted into separate populations.

This chain joins TRBV7-3 to TRBJ2-1, and possibly TRBD2, on 6 matching bases. The sample was CD4+ or CD8+ T cells sorted from blood, taken in a trial of the OX40 agonist ivuxolimab. The origin of this receptor is an adult with an advanced solid tumor such as melanoma, head and neck, liver or kidney cancer. At the DNA level, the sequence is TGTGCCAGCAGCTTGGGACTGAGCTCCTACAATGAGCAGTTCTTC. The encoded protein is CASSLGLSSYNEQFF. The variable domain in full, with residues beyond the CDR3 obtained from the reference TRBV7-3 and TRBJ2-1 genes, is GAGVSQTPSNKVTEKGKYVELRCDPISGHTALYWYRQSLGQGPEFLIYFQGTGAADDSGLPNDRFFAVRPEGSVSTLKIQRTERGDSAVYLCASSLGLSSYNEQFFGPGTRLTVL.